The next 16 T cell receptor beta chains were all read from a single sample in a study of OX40 agonist ivuxolimab in advanced cancers. Repertoires were generated with immunoSEQ multiplex PCR, while TCRdb's copy carries only in-frame clones and drops some. Among fewer than 45,000 clones listed, more than 70% were seen once. The sequencing here drew on CD4+ or CD8+ T cells sorted from blood, taken in a trial of the OX40 agonist ivuxolimab. All receptors come from an adult with an advanced solid tumor such as melanoma, head and neck, liver or kidney cancer.

The chain is built from TRBV27 and TRBJ2-7; 9 nucleotides align to TRBD1. J lost 3 bases, V lost 6 bases, and 9 bases had no gene match. This CDR3 is built from 15 residues. The germline V gene has CDR1 MNHEY and CDR2 SMNVEV (reference sequence). In DNA, the CDR3 is TGTGCCAGCAGCCCAGGGACAGGGCTCGGCTACGAGCAGTACTTC. Protein: CASSPGTGLGYEQYF.

The chain couples TRBV2 to TRBJ2-2; D remains unclear. There are 15 residues in the CDR3. Trimming pared 3 bases from V and 2 bases from J, leaving 10 bases between. Germline V lookup: CDR1 SNHLY, CDR2 FYNNEI. The chain's CDR3 is CASSEIRSNTGELFF. The CDR3 DNA reads as TGTGCCAGCAGTGAGATCAGATCTAACACCGGGGAGCTGTTTTTT.

This chain connects TRBV10-3 to TRBJ2-2, with 7 bases lining up with TRBD2. Trimming at V came to 7 bases and at J to 1 base, leaving 6 bases not matched to a gene. The CDR3 is 15 amino acids. Germline lookup yields CDR1 ENHRY and CDR2 SYGVKD. The CDR3 region has the DNA TGTGCCATCACCCCCGGGGGGAAGAACACCGGGGAGCTGTTTTTT. It encodes CAITPGGKNTGELFF.

The chain combines TRBV19 with TRBJ1-5; the match to TRBD1 covers 8 bases. Germline V CDR1 and CDR2: LNHDA, SQIVND (reference sequence). This CDR3 has 15 residues. With 4 bases clipped from V and 1 base from J, the junction kept 3 bases outside the gene matches. CDR3 DNA sequence: TGTGCCAGTAGTAGCAGGGGGCTAAGCAATCAGCCCCAGCATTTT. Translated: CASSSRGLSNQPQHF.

The gene calls are TRBV9 and TRBJ2-3; D not certain. Germline CDR1 reads SGDLS; CDR2 reads YYNGEE. Trimming pared 0 bases from V and 6 bases from J, leaving 20 bases between. The CDR3 has 17 amino acids. CDR3 protein: CASSVDPPISQLDTQYF. The DNA of the CDR3 is TGTGCCAGCAGCGTAGACCCCCCTATTTCCCAGCTGGATACGCAGTATTTT.

CDR3 bases: TGTGCCAGCAGCTTAGGTATTGGAAGCACCGAGCAGTACTTC. Translating gives CASSLGIGSTEQYF. V gene TRBV11-3 combines with J gene TRBJ2-7; the D is unclear. V lost 1 base and J lost 6, with 13 bases in between. Looked up from germline, CDR1 is SGHNT and CDR2 is YENEEA. This CDR3 is built from 14 residues.

The table lists this clone with a count of one. This sequence joins TRBV15 and TRBJ1-5; 7 bases agree with TRBD1. Germline V lookup: CDR1 LNHNV, CDR2 YYDKDF (reference sequence). V was pared by 3 bases and J by 11 bases, with 7 bases of the junction left unmatched. This CDR3 is 13 amino acids long. CDR3 amino acids: CATSRRQGSSQHF. The CDR3 DNA reads TGTGCCACCAGCAGGAGACAGGGTTCTTCCCAGCATTTT.

This clone was counted between two and nine times. The chain joins TRBV30 to TRBJ2-3; no definite D call. The CDR3 loop spans 14 amino acids. Trimming took off 0 bases at V and 2 bases at J, with 9 bases between the two ends. Per the germline V gene, CDR1 is GTSNPN and CDR2 is SVGIG (reference sequence). The CDR3 sequence: CAWSVVQLTDTQYF. Written as DNA, the CDR3 is TGTGCCTGGAGTGTAGTACAGCTCACAGATACGCAGTATTTT.

This chain uses TRBV28 with TRBJ2-5; tentative D call: TRBD1 (5 bases). The V gene's germline CDR1 is MDHEN and CDR2 SYDVKM. CDR3 length: 14 residues. Trimming stripped 5 bases from V and 0 bases from J, with 10 bases between. For the CDR3, the DNA is TGTGCCAGCAGTCTTTACAGGTACCAAGAGACCCAGTACTTC. This sequence encodes CASSLYRYQETQYF.

This clone was observed a single time. The V call is TRBV6-6, the J call TRBJ2-7, with D possibly being TRBD1 (5 bases). In germline, CDR1 is MNHNY, CDR2 SVGAGI (reference sequence). CDR3 length equals 12 residues. V lost 2 bases and J 7 bases, leaving 9 bases between the germline ends. This CDR3 reads CASSYDSLEQYF. As DNA, the CDR3 is TGTGCCAGCAGTTACGACAGTCTGGAGCAGTACTTC.

The chain carries TRBV28 and TRBJ2-1, with 12 bases fitting TRBD1. This CDR3 spans 15 amino acids. Germline trimming cut 6 bases from V and 8 bases from J; bases unmatched to any gene: 8. Germline loops: CDR1 MDHEN, CDR2 SYDVKM. CDR3 sequence reads: CASSGAGQGADEQFF. CDR3 sequence (DNA): TGTGCCAGCAGCGGGGCGGGACAGGGGGCGGATGAGCAGTTCTTC.

The chain combines TRBV7-3 with TRBJ1-3; 7 nucleotides line up with TRBD1. From germline, CDR1 is SGHTA and CDR2 FQGTGA. The CDR3 runs 15 residues. V shed 5 bases and J 0 bases; nucleotides not matched to a gene: 4. CDR3 sequence: CASSPGQASGNTIYF. The CDR3 DNA is TGTGCCAGCAGCCCCGGACAGGCCTCTGGAAACACCATATATTTT.

The chain links TRBV6-5 to TRBJ2-2; the match to TRBD1 covers 7 bases. The V and J ends lost 8 bases and 3 bases, in that order; junction bases with no gene match: 3. The germline CDR1 and CDR2 sequences are MNHEY and SVGAGI. The CDR3 loop spans 13 amino acids. The CDR3 sequence is CASCQGDTGELFF. CDR3 in DNA: TGTGCCAGCTGTCAGGGGGACACCGGGGAGCTGTTTTTT.

This CDR3 reads CASRSGDRTDTQYF. In DNA, the CDR3 is TGTGCCAGCAGGTCAGGGGACCGCACAGATACGCAGTATTTT. The chain employs TRBV6-6 and TRBJ2-3; perhaps TRBD1 as D (6 bases). This CDR3 is built from 14 residues. Trimming removed 6 bases from V and 1 base from J, with 11 bases in between. The germline V gene encodes CDR1 MNHNY and CDR2 SVGAGI (reference sequence).

V is TRBV25-1 and J is TRBJ1-6; D unresolved. CDR1 is MGHDK, CDR2 SYGVNS, per germline. The CDR3 is 13 amino acids. V lost 4 bases, J lost 10 bases, and 11 bases lay in between. CDR3 region: CASSGRTQSPLHF. The CDR3 region has the DNA TGTGCCAGCAGTGGCCGCACTCAGTCACCCCTCCACTTT.

This clone was seen only a few times. V is TRBV5-1 and J is TRBJ2-3; TRBD1 is a possible D gene (5 bases). This CDR3 is built from 14 residues. Germline CDR1 reads SGHRS; CDR2 reads YFSETQ. The V and J ends lost 5 bases and 1 base respectively, with 11 bases between them. The CDR3, as DNA: TGCGCCAGCAGGTTGCAGGGCGGCACAGATACGCAGTATTTT. This translates into CASRLQGGTDTQYF.